These 6 T cell receptor beta chains originate from one sample sequenced in a study of Graves' ophthalmopathy and Graves' hyperthyroidism. Amplified TCR beta CDR3 regions were obtained using RNA transcripts as template. An opening RT-PCR round employed HTBI primers and preceded a second-round multiplex PCR. TCRdb reprocessed the multiplex PCR reads with MiXCR, giving one entry per CDR3 protein. The sample holds 900,000 to 1,200,000 distinct CDR3 sequences, roughly two fifths seen once. The specimen sequenced was peripheral blood or thyroid tissue (not recorded which). These receptors were taken from an adult man with Graves' hyperthyroidism.

The table lists this clonotype with many counts. The chain carries TRBV7-6 and TRBJ2-5; D is uncertain. V lost 1 base, J lost 1 base, and 13 bases lay in between. CDR1 is SGHVS and CDR2 is FNYEAQ in the germline V gene. The CDR3 covers 16 residues. The CDR3: CASSLVARSGQETQYF. In DNA, the CDR3 is TGTGCCAGCAGCTTAGTGGCCAGGTCGGGCCAAGAGACCCAGTACTTC.

In its sample, this clonotype was seen many times. The chain recombines TRBV6-6 with TRBJ2-5; no firm D call. Between the trimmed V and J ends, which lost 0 bases and 4 bases, there was a span of 6 bases. From germline, CDR1 is MNHNY and CDR2 SVGAGI (reference sequence). The CDR3 loop spans 13 amino acids. The CDR3 DNA reads as TGTGCCAGCAGTTACTCGATCCGAGAGACCCAGTACTTC. Translation gives CASSYSIRETQYF.

There are many counts of this clonotype. The genes are TRBV20-1 and TRBJ1-5, with D possibly matching TRBD1 (5 bases). The germline V gene encodes CDR1 DFQATT and CDR2 SNEGSKA (reference sequence). Trimming took off 0 bases at V and 0 bases at J, with 9 bases between the two ends. CDR3 length equals 15 residues. In DNA, the CDR3 is TGCAGTGCTAGAGACAGGGTTAATAGCAATCAGCCCCAGCATTTT. Encoded protein: CSARDRVNSNQPQHF.

This chain uses TRBV14 with TRBJ2-2, with 7 bases aligning to TRBD2. After removal of 0 bases from V and 0 bases from J, the junction contained 4 bases not matched to a gene. The CDR3 sequence is 17 residues long. CDR1 is SGHDN, CDR2 FVKESK, per germline. The CDR3 coding sequence is TGTGCCAGCAGCCAAGACCCTCGGGGGGCGAACACCGGGGAGCTGTTTTTT. Protein: CASSQDPRGANTGELFF.

This clonotype turned up a few times. This may arise from a read error, as a much more abundant clone is one base away. J is TRBJ2-6 and V is TRBV9; no reliable D call. Trimming left V 0 bases short and J 2 bases short, with 6 bases between. CDR1 SGDLS and CDR2 YYNGEE come from the germline V gene. The CDR3 length is 15 residues. CDR3 residues: CASSVDHPGANVLTF. The CDR3 region has the DNA TGTGCCAGCAGCGTAGATCACCCTGGGGCCAACGTCCTGACTTTC.

About this clonotype itself: The CDR3 carries no conserved terminal phenylalanine or tryptophan, so it likely arises from a read error. It is unclear where the CDR3 begins or ends on the DNA, so no DNA is shown, and the CDR3 is as TCRdb lists it. V gene TRBV10-3 combines with J gene TRBJ2-7; the table's D gene call, TRBD1, was not cross checked with the DNA. With termini counted, the CDR3 has 12 amino acids. From germline, CDR1 is ENHRY and CDR2 SYGVKD. The CDR3 is CAIRSPPGTDNY.